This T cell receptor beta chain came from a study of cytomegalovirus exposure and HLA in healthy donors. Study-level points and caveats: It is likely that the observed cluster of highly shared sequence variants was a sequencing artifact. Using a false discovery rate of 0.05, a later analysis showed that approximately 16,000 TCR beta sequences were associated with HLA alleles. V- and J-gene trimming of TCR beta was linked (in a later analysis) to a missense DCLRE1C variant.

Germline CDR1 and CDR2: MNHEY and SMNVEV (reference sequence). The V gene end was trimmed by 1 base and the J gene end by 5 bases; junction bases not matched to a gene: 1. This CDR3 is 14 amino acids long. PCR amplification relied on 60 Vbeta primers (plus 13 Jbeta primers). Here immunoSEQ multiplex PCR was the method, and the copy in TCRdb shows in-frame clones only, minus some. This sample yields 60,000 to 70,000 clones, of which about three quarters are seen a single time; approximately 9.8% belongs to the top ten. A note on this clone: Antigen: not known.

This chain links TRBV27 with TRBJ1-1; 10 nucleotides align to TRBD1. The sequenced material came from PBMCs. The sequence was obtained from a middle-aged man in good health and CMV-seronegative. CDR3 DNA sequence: TGTGCCAGCAGTTTATTGGGACAGGGGACTGAAGCTTTCTTT. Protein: CASSLLGQGTEAFF.